The 2 T cell receptor beta chains given below trace back to one sample, sequenced in a study of blood T cell repertoires in COVID-19. The method was immunoSEQ multiplex PCR; TCRdb's version includes in-frame clones alone and lacks a portion of them. The data contain around 300,000 clones, 65% to 85% of them singletons. The specimen sequenced was peripheral blood. These receptors came from a man under 40 with active or convalescent COVID-19.

The chain joins TRBV5-1 to TRBJ1-1; TRBD1 aligns across 7 bases. The CDR3 length is 15 residues. V dropped 6 bases and J dropped 4; count of bases not matched to a gene: 12. CDR1 is SGHRS and CDR2 is YFSETQ in the germline V gene. The CDR3 loop is CASTRVQGVGTEAFF. DNA for the CDR3: TGCGCCAGCACAAGAGTCCAGGGGGTAGGCACTGAAGCTTTCTTT.

The V and J genes are TRBV27 and TRBJ2-1; 8 bases match TRBD2. The CDR3 is made up of 15 amino acids. Germline assignment: CDR1 MNHEY and CDR2 SMNVEV (reference sequence). The trim removed 7 bases at V and 7 bases at J, leaving 12 bases unmatched. As DNA, the CDR3 is TGTGCCAGCATGGGATACGGGAGGGCCGGGAATGAGCAGTTCTTC. Translating gives CASMGYGRAGNEQFF.